These 7 T cell receptor beta chains share one sample of origin, sequenced in a study of CD8+ T cells in alopecia areata. Treatment: oral pan-JAK inhibitor, 5-10 mg twice daily. Isolated RNA was reverse transcribed into cDNA used as the sequencing template. The protocol was immunoSEQ multiplex PCR, while the TCRdb copy is restricted to in-frame clones and leaves out a portion. The table has 150,000 or so clones, around three fifths seen once; the top ten hold 0.91%. The sample in question was CD4+ T cells sorted from blood, obtained at week 4, from a patient treated with tofacitinib. These receptors were taken from a human donor with alopecia areata.

This clone has just a few counts. The rearrangement uses TRBV14 and TRBJ2-1, with D hard to call. The CDR3 is 15 amino acids. CDR1 is SGHDN, CDR2 FVKESK, per germline. Trimming took off 0 bases at V and 4 bases at J, with 10 bases between the two ends. The CDR3 reads CASSQDLGAYNEQFF. The CDR3 DNA is TGTGCCAGCAGCCAAGATCTAGGTGCTTACAATGAGCAGTTCTTC.

This clone was seen only once. The V and J genes are TRBV4-3 and TRBJ1-5; no firm D call. Germline V gives CDR1 LGHNA, CDR2 YSLEER. The CDR3 totals 14 residues. Trimming removed 1 base at V and 10 bases at J, with 14 bases between. The CDR3 loop is CASSQVGAVRPQHF. CDR3 bases: TGCGCCAGCAGCCAAGTGGGAGCGGTGAGACCCCAGCATTTT.

This clone came up a few times. The chain employs TRBV29-1 and TRBJ2-6; the match to TRBD1 covers 8 bases. CDR1 and CDR2 (germline): SQVTM, ANQGSEA. V shed 4 bases, J shed 0 bases, and the junction held 8 bases outside the gene matches. The CDR3 sequence is 17 residues long. For the CDR3, the DNA is TGCAGCGTTGCCCAAAGGACAGGGAGCTCTGGGGCCAACGTCCTGACTTTC. Residues: CSVAQRTGSSGANVLTF.

This rearrangement joins TRBV7-8 to TRBJ2-3; D remains ambiguous. Germline V gene lookup returns CDR1 SGHVS and CDR2 FQNEAQ. This CDR3 spans 13 amino acids. Trimming removed 7 bases from V and 5 bases from J, with 13 bases in between. The CDR3 DNA follows: TGTGCCAGCATGACTGGGGTCGAAGATACGCAGTATTTT. Residues: CASMTGVEDTQYF.

This chain connects TRBV10-2 to TRBJ1-6; no clear D gene. Trimming cost V 4 bases and J 9 bases, with 13 bases left between them. Germline values: CDR1 WSHSY, CDR2 SAAADI. The CDR3 has 14 residues. Here the CDR3 DNA reads TGCGCCAGCAGTGCACAGAGCCCAGGTTCACCCCTCCACTTT. It specifies CASSAQSPGSPLHF.

This clone was found a few times. The chain links TRBV10-1 to TRBJ2-1; TRBD2 aligns across 8 bases. Unmatched junction bases numbered 9, after V lost 4 bases and J lost 7 bases. The germline gives CDR1 WNHNN, CDR2 SYGVQD (reference sequence). This CDR3 contains 15 residues. Here the CDR3 reads CASSVSGGAENEQFF. In DNA, the CDR3 is TGCGCCAGCAGTGTATCGGGGGGGGCCGAAAATGAGCAGTTCTTC.

The table lists this clone with a few counts. The rearrangement uses TRBV29-1 and TRBJ2-3, with TRBD2 matching 11 bases. Germline V gene sequence: CDR1 SQVTM, CDR2 ANQGSEA. V shed 4 bases, J shed 0 bases, and the junction held 3 bases outside the gene matches. The CDR3 runs 15 residues. The CDR3 region is CSVGLAGSSTDTQYF. Here the CDR3 DNA reads TGCAGCGTTGGACTAGCGGGGTCTAGCACAGATACGCAGTATTTT.